This T cell receptor (beta chain) appears in the sequencing data of a study of cytomegalovirus exposure and HLA in healthy donors. Study as a whole: Researchers previously reported finding 90 million to 130 million unique TCR beta sequences from 170 million or so T cells.

Vbeta (60) and Jbeta (13) primers were used in the PCR. TCRdb's table, derived via immunoSEQ multiplex PCR, lists solely in-frame clones and lacks some. The sample yields a few hundred thousand clones, about 83% seen once. Whole-study findings and limits: Most TCR sequences were uncommon, yet certain public TCRs appeared in many donors. A cluster of highly shared sequence variants was likely a sequencing artifact. Roughly even sequencing depth across donors was the assumption behind the presence/absence analyses.

CDR3 length: 13 residues. The V end lost 4 bases, the J end lost 3 bases, and 9 bases lay between the germline ends. Germline lookup yields CDR1 MRHNA and CDR2 SNTAGT. Notes on this clone: Its antigen is as yet unknown.

This TCR came from a girl aged 10 to 17 in good health and CMV-seronegative. Sequenced sample: PBMCs. The chain combines TRBV6-4 with TRBJ2-5; the D gene is possibly TRBD2 (6 bases). The CDR3 loop reads CASSGRGEETQYF. CDR3 coding DNA: TGTGCCAGCAGTGGGCGGGGAGAAGAGACCCAGTACTTC.